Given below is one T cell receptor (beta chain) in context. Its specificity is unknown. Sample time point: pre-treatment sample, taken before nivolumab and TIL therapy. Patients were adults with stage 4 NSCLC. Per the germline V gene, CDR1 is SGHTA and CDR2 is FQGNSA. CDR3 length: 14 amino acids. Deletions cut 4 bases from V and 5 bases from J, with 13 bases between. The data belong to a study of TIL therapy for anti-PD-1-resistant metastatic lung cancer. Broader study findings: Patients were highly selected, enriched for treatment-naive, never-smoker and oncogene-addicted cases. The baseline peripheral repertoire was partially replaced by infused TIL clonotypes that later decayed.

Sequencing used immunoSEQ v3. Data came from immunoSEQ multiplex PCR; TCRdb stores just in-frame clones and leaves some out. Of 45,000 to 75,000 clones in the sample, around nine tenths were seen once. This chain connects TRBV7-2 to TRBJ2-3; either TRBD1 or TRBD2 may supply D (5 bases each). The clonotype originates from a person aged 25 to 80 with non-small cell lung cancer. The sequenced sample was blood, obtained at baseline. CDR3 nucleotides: TGTGCCAGCAGCTCCGTGGGACGGCAAGATACGCAGTATTTT. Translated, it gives CASSSVGRQDTQYF.